The sequence of this TCR beta chain was determined in a study of cytomegalovirus exposure and HLA in healthy donors. The study, taken as a whole, reports: Sequencing had likely introduced a cluster of highly shared sequence variants as an artifact.

The germline gives CDR1 MNHEY, CDR2 SMNVEV (reference sequence). The CDR3 length is 11 residues. For this clone: The antigen is unknown.

The study ran its PCR with 60 Vbeta and 13 Jbeta primers. In the authors' methods: Some 10 million of some 80 million unique TCR beta chains were shared, per a later count. Only in-frame clones appear in the TCRdb table, and some are missing; sequencing was by immunoSEQ multiplex PCR. The V and J calls and clone size were taken over from that table, and D and trimming were inferred from the DNA. The sample shows 180,000 or so clones, around 86% of them seen only once. The chain couples TRBV27 to TRBJ2-5; 7 bases agree with TRBD2. Material for sequencing was PBMCs. The sequence was collected from a woman aged 45-65 years in good health and CMV-seropositive. The CDR3 DNA is TGTCGTCCGGGGAGCGGGAAGACCCAGTACTTC. This encodes CRPGSGKTQYF.